This T cell receptor beta chain is drawn from a study of beta chain features in type 1 diabetes. Study results and caveats: PCR might pick shorter templates more often, in the same way for patients and controls.

This CDR3 contains 14 residues. Germline assignment: CDR1 SGHTA and CDR2 FQGNSA. J gave up 3 bases and V 1 base, and 0 bases lay outside the gene matches. This clone was counted a few times. No antigen is known for it. The sequenced template was cDNA made from the entire isolated RNA. Produced via immunoSEQ multiplex PCR; TCRdb's table is partial and in-frame only. The sample has 350,000 to 450,000 clones; over 13% are singletons. One heparinised draw, averaging roughly 0.12 L, was taken per donor. This sequence was found in a woman between 18 and 29 years old in good health. Sequenced sample: naive CD4+ T cells from blood. The J gene is TRBJ2-3, the V gene TRBV7-2, with 8 bases that match TRBD1. CDR3 bases: TGTGCCAGCAGCTTAGGGACAGGGACAGATACGCAGTATTTT. Its translation: CASSLGTGTDTQYF.